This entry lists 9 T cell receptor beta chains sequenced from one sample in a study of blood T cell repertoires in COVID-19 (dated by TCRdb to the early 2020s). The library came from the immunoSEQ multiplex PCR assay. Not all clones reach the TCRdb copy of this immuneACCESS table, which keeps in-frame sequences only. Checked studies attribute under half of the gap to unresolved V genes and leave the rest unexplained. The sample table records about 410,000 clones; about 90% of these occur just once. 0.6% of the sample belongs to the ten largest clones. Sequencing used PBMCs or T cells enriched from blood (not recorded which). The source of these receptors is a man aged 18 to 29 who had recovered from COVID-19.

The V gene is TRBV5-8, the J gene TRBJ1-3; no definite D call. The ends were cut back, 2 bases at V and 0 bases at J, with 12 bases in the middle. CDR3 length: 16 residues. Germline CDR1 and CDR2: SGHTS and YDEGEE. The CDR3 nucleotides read TGTGCCAGCAGCTTTCCTATCCTGAGCTCTGGAAACACCATATATTTT. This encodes CASSFPILSSGNTIYF. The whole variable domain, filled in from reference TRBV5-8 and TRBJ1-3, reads EAGVTQSPTHLIKTRGQQATLRCSPISGHTSVYWYQQALGLGLQFLLWYDEGEERNRGNFPPRFSGRQFPNYSSELNVNALELEDSALYLCASSFPILSSGNTIYFGEGSWLTVV.

The CDR3 region is CASSSGLAGDYNEQFF. CDR3 bases: TGTGCCAGCAGCTCGGGACTAGCGGGGGACTACAATGAGCAGTTCTTC. The chain uses TRBV11-2 and TRBJ2-1, with 14 bases aligning to TRBD2. This CDR3 is 16 amino acids long. The V gene end was trimmed by 4 bases and the J gene end by 3 bases; junction bases not matched to a gene: 2. Per germline, CDR1 SGHAT and CDR2 FQNNGV. Drawing the rest from reference TRBV11-2 and TRBJ2-1, the complete variable domain is EAGVAQSPRYKIIEKRQSVAFWCNPISGHATLYWYQQILGQGPKLLIQFQNNGVVDDSQLPKDRFSAERLKGVDSTLKIQPAKLEDSAVYLCASSSGLAGDYNEQFFGPGTRLTVL.

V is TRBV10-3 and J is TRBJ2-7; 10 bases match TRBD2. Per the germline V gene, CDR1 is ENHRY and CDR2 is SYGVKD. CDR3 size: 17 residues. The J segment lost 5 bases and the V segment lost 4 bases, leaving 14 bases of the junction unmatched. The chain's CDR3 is CAISVIGLAGESHEQYF. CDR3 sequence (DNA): TGTGCCATCAGTGTGATCGGGCTAGCGGGAGAGTCCCACGAGCAGTACTTC.

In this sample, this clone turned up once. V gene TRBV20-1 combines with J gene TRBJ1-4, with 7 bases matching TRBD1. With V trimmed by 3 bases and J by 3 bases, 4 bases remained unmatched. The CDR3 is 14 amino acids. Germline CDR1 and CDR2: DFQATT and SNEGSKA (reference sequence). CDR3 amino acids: CSASDRVANEKLFF. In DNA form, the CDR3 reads TGCAGTGCTAGTGACAGGGTTGCTAATGAAAAACTGTTTTTT.

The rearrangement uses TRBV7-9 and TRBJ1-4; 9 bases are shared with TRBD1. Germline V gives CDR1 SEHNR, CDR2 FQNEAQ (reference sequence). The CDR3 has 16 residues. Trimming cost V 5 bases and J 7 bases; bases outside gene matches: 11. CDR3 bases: TGTGCCAGCAGCATCCTTCAGACAGGGGGAAGTGAAAAACTGTTTTTT. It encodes CASSILQTGGSEKLFF. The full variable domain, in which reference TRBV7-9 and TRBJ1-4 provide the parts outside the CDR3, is DTGVSQNPRHKITKRGQNVTFRCDPISEHNRLYWYRQTLGQGPEFLTYFQNEAQLEKSRLLSDRFSAERPKGSFSTLEIQRTEQGDSAMYLCASSILQTGGSEKLFFGSGTQLSVL.

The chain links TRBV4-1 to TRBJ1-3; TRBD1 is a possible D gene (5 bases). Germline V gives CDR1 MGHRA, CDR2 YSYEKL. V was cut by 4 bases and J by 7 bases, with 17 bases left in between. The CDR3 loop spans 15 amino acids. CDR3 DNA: TGCGCCAGCAGCCGAAACGCAGGGATTTGGAACACCATATATTTT. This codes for CASSRNAGIWNTIYF.

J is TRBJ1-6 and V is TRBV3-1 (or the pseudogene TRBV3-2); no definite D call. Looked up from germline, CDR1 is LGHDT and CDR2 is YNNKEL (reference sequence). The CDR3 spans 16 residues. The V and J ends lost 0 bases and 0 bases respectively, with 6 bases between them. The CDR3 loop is CASSQEPSSYNSPLHF. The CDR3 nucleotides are TGTGCCAGCAGCCAAGAGCCGAGCTCCTATAATTCACCCCTCCACTTT.

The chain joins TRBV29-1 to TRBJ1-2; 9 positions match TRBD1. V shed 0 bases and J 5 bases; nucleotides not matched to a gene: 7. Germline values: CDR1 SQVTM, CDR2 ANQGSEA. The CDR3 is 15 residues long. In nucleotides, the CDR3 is TGCAGCGTTGAAGACACTACAGGGGGCGCTTATGGCTACACCTTC. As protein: CSVEDTTGGAYGYTF.

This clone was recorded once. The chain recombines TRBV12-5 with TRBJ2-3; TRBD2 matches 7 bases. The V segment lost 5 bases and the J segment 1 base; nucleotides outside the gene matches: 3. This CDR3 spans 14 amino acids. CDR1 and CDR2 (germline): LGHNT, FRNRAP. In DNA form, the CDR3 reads TGTGCTAGTGGTCTGGGGGGGGGCACAGATACGCAGTATTTT. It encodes CASGLGGGTDTQYF.